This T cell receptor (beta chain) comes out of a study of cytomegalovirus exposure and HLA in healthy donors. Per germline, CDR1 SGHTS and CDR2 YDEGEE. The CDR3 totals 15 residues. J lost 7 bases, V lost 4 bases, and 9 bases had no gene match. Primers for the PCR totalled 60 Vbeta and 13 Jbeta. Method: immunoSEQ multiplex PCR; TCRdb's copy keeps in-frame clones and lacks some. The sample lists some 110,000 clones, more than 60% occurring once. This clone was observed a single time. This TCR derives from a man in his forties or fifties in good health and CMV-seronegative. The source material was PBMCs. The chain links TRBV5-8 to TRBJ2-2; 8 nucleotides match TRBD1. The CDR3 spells CASSHRTGFSGELFF. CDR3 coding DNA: TGTGCCAGCAGCCATCGGACAGGGTTCAGCGGGGAGCTGTTTTTT.